The sequence of this TCR beta chain was determined in a study of T cell responses to AZD1222 COVID-19 vaccine. Profiled with immunoSEQ multiplex PCR; TCRdb holds only in-frame clones, not every one. The sample records about 150,000 clones, 87% being singletons. V dropped 0 bases and J dropped 8 bases, with 17 bases sitting between them. The CDR3 spans 15 residues. CDR1 and CDR2 (germline): SGHNT, YYREEE (reference sequence). This receptor was identified in an adult in good health. The chain is built from TRBV5-4 and TRBJ1-2; a weak D match, TRBD1 (5 bases). The material was peripheral blood, obtained on day 0 of AZD1222 vaccination. CDR3 in amino acids: CASSLVPGAMGGYTF. The CDR3, as DNA: TGTGCCAGCAGCTTGGTGCCCGGGGCCATGGGAGGCTACACCTTC.